This T cell receptor (beta chain) was retrieved from a study of CD8+ T cells in alopecia areata. Study at large: Affected scalp percentage set treated patients' severity scores. Study-level points and caveats: Alopecia totalis/universalis scalp especially showed more expanded CD8+ clones than normal scalp. Throughout tofacitinib, many expanded lesional clones continued to persist in scalp and blood. Tofacitinib delivered significant drops in scalp clonality and in expanded CD8+ clones among the top 100.

The authors extracted RNA and reverse transcribed it into cDNA as the sequencing template. This table comes from immunoSEQ multiplex PCR, and its TCRdb copy is limited to in-frame clones, with some not included. In the table there are 200,000 to 250,000 clones, roughly three fifths of which are singletons. Regarding this clone: Its specificity is unknown.

Described treatment: oral pan-JAK inhibitor, 5-10 mg twice daily. From germline, CDR1 is SGDLS and CDR2 YYNGEE. The CDR3 totals 12 residues. With 0 bases removed from V and 8 bases from J, the gap between germline ends came to 7 bases. The chain combines TRBV9 with TRBJ2-3; D might be TRBD2 (5 bases). This sequence was found in a human donor with alopecia areata. The source material was CD4+ T cells sorted from blood, sampled at approximately week 45, from a patient treated with tofacitinib. The CDR3 sequence is CASSVGGGTQYF. In DNA, the CDR3 is TGTGCCAGCAGCGTAGGAGGAGGTACGCAGTATTTT.